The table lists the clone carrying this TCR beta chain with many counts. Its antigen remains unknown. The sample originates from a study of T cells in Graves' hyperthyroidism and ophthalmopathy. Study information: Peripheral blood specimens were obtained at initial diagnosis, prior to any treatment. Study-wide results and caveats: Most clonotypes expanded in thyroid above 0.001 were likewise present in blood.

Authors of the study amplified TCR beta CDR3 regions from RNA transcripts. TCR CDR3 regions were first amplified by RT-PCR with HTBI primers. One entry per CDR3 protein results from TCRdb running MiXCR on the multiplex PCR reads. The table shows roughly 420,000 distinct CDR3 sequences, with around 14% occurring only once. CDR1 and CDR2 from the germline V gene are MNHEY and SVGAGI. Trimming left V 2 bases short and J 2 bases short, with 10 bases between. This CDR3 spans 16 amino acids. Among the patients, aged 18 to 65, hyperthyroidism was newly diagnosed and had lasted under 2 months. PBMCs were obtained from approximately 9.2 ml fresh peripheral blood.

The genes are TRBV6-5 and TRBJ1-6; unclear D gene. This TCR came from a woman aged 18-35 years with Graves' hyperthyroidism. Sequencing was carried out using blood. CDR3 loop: CASSYEEGAYNSPLHF. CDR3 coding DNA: TGTGCCAGCAGTTACGAAGAGGGCGCCTATAATTCACCCCTCCACTTT.